The clone carrying this T cell receptor beta chain has at least ten counts. The entry originates in a study of metastatic and nonmetastatic thyroid tumors. Study context: Repertoires from malignant and benign thyroid patients were compared across blood and tumor or nodule tissue.

Not a single patient had been given any form of treatment at any point before undergoing thyroid surgery. TCRdb reprocessed the PCR reads via MiXCR. This sample has over 25,000 clones, with about 4.1% found just once. Germline V gene lookup returns CDR1 SGHAT and CDR2 FQDESV (reference sequence). The CDR3 length is 16 residues. After removal of 3 bases from V and 5 bases from J, the junction contained 8 bases not matched to a gene. The chain is built from TRBV11-1 and TRBJ2-7, with TRBD1 identical over 12 bases. The sequence came from a female donor with papillary thyroid cancer or a benign thyroid nodule (not recorded which). Some clones in this sample may be carry-over from other donors' samples. Sequencing used blood. The CDR3 here is CASSFVAGTGGNEQYF. CDR3 sequence (DNA): TGTGCCAGCAGCTTTGTCGCCGGGACAGGGGGCAACGAGCAGTACTTC.